This TCR beta chain stems from a study of patients and donors after allogeneic stem cell transplantation. TCRdb itself ran the RT-PCR reads through MiXCR, one entry per CDR3 protein. Of 85,000 to 90,000 distinct CDR3 sequences detected, 48% appear once; the ten largest clones hold around 60%. Trimming stripped 3 bases from V and 4 bases from J, with 9 bases between. The CDR3 length is 13 residues. Sequencing was performed on blood, either unsorted or a sorted T cell fraction (not recorded which). The rearrangement links TRBV12-3 or TRBV12-4 to TRBJ1-1; no firm D call. This clonotype was sampled from a human donor who was either an allogeneic HSCT recipient or a stem cell or donor lymphocyte infusion donor (not recorded which). It is not recorded whose cells these are; they may come from a transplant donor. The CDR3 DNA reads TGTGCCAGCAGTTTTCAGCCAGGCACTGAAGCTTTCTTT. It yields the protein CASSFQPGTEAFF.